One sample yielded the 2 T cell receptor beta chains listed below, sequenced in a study of regulatory and conventional T cells in RAG deficiency. Blood CD4+ CD25-high CD127-low regulatory T cells supplied the genomic DNA template. Method: immunoSEQ multiplex PCR; TCRdb's copy keeps in-frame clones and lacks some. The repertoire includes about 9,400 clones, around 89% of them detected once, and 1% to 1.5% sits in the top ten. The same data also went into a second study, on regulatory T cells. That work states: The primer mix had 52 TRBV and 13 TRBJ primers.

What was sequenced was Tregs sorted from blood. These receptors all come from a human donor in good health.

This chain links TRBV18 with TRBJ1-1; D may be TRBD1 (5 bases). V was clipped by 3 bases and J by 4 bases, with 9 bases between them. The CDR3 consists of 13 residues. Germline V gene sequence: CDR1 KGHSH, CDR2 LQKENI. In DNA form, the CDR3 reads TGTGCCAGCTCACCCCAGGGATTCACTGAAGCTTTCTTT. Residues: CASSPQGFTEAFF.

The V call is TRBV2, the J call TRBJ1-5, with 7 nucleotides matching TRBD1. From germline, CDR1 is SNHLY and CDR2 FYNNEI. This CDR3 region has 15 residues. V shed 6 bases and J 1 base; nucleotides not matched to a gene: 6. CDR3 nucleotides: TGTGCCAGCAGGGAGGACAGGTTGAGCAATCAGCCCCAGCATTTT. It specifies CASREDRLSNQPQHF.